This TCR beta chain was captured by sequencing in a study of T cell responses to AZD1222 COVID-19 vaccine. Clones were sequenced by immunoSEQ multiplex PCR, and TCRdb holds only the in-frame ones, with some missing. The sample carries around 180,000 clones, 85% to 95% recorded once. The study, taken as a whole, reports: Only after the peak T cell response were repertoires sampled.

V was shortened by 4 bases and J by 0 bases, with 6 bases between the two germline ends. The CDR3 loop spans 13 amino acids. Samples with a second dose at about 4 or about 12 weeks were pooled together. In regard to this clone: What it recognizes is unknown.

The genes are TRBV12-3 or TRBV12-4 and TRBJ1-1; maybe TRBD1 (6 bases). This specimen was peripheral blood, taken 28 days after the second AZD1222 dose. The sequence derives from an adult who received the AZD1222 COVID-19 vaccine. The CDR3 DNA reads as TGTGCCAGCAGTTCAGGGGTGAACACTGAAGCTTTCTTT. As protein: CASSSGVNTEAFF.